This TCR beta chain was captured by sequencing in a study of T cells in Graves' hyperthyroidism and ophthalmopathy. Points from the study as a whole: A model of 13 V-J pairs discriminated ophthalmopathy from stable hyperthyroidism.

Exclusion followed for patients with uncontrolled infection, other autoimmune disease, pregnancy or lactation. Amplification of TCR beta CDR3 regions was performed using RNA transcripts as template. The HTBI primer set was used in a first-round RT-PCR of the TCR CDR3. TCRdb recomputed calls from the multiplex PCR reads with MiXCR, one row per CDR3 protein. Of 560,000 or so distinct CDR3 sequences detected, roughly 46% appear once; the ten largest clones hold 8.2%. V trimming: 3 bases; J trimming: 7 bases; junction bases outside the gene matches: 10. The CDR3 spans 17 residues. Germline V gene lookup returns CDR1 LGHNA and CDR2 YNFKEQ. A few counts support this clonotype. The antigen is unknown.

The gene calls are TRBV4-2 and TRBJ2-5, with TRBD2 matching over 14 bases. Sequenced input: peripheral blood or thyroid tissue (not recorded which). This receptor was identified in a woman younger than 35 with Graves' hyperthyroidism. The CDR3 DNA follows: TGTGCCAGCAGCCACCCCGGGACTAGCGGGAGTTTATGGACCCAGTACTTC. As protein: CASSHPGTSGSLWTQYF.